The clone carrying this T cell receptor (beta chain) was counted between two and nine times. Its specificity is unknown. General study findings and limits: Tumor memory CD4+ T cell TCR gene usage was found to cluster with blood and lymph node memory CD4+ cells and with lymph node naive CD4+ cells. Greatest tumor Treg TCR overlap was with tumor naive CD4+ cells.

After constant-region reverse-primer amplification, full-length variable regions underwent semi-nested PCR with Nested Universal Primer A. TCRdb re-derived calls from the 5' RACE reads in MiXCR, one entry per CDR3 protein. The sample lists more than 45,000 distinct CDR3 sequences, roughly 28% occurring once. Germline assignment: CDR1 SGHRS and CDR2 YFSETQ. The V end lost 0 bases, the J end lost 6 bases, and 16 bases lay between the germline ends. The CDR3 is 16 residues long. Material: tumor-infiltrating memory CD4+ T cells sorted from the breast tumor. Described subset: memory CD4+ T cells, CD4+CD45RO+CD25-. This TCR derives from a female donor with breast cancer. V and J are TRBV5-1 and TRBJ2-1, with no clear D. The CDR3 is CASSLVGGPSPNEQFF. The CDR3 DNA reads as TGCGCCAGCAGCTTGGTGGGTGGACCCTCCCCCAATGAGCAGTTCTTC.